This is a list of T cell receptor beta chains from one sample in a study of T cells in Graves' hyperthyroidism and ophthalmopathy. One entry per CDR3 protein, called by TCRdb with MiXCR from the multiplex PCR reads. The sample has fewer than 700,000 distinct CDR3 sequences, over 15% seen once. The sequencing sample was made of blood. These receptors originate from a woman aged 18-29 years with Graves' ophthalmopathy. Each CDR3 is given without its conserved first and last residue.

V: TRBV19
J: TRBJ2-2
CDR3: ASSTGTAKTGELF

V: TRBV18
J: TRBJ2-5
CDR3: ASSPGTSGLQETQY

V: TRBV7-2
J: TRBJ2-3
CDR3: ASSSRPGNADTQY

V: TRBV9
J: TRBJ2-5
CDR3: ASGVTGGRETQY

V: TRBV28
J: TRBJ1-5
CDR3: VSSPDRGRGSNQPQH

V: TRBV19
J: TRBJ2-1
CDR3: ASSVPTGVIGYEQF

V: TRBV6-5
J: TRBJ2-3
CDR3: ASSYSSGGTDTQY

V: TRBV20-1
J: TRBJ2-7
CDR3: SASTSGYEQY

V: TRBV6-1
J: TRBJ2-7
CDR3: ASSEEIAGAYEQY

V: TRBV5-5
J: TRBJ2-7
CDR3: ASSLGGVREQY

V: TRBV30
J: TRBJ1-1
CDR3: AWRFRYRGNTEAF

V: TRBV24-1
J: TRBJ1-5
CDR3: ATSDYRGVQPQH

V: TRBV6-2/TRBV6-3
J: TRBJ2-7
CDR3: ASSSSGSLYEQY

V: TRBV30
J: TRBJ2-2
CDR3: AWSGAGLGTGELF

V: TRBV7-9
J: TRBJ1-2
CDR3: ASSLAGSPNSKYGYT

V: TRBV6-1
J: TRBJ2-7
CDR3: ASSEPVEQY

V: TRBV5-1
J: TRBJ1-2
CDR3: ASSSTRTGVNYGYT

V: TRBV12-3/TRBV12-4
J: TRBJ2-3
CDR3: ASSLEQDTDTQY

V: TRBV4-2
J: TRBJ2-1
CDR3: ASSQVGGTFDEQF

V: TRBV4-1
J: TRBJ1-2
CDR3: ASSQHTKGDRTKVSYGYT

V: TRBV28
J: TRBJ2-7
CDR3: ASSTGTPYEQY

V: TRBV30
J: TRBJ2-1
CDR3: AWSETGVEQF

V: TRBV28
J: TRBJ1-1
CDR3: ASSLRWGQGALAF

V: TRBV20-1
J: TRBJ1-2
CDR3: SAKWDFYGYT

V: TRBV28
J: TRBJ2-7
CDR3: ASRAGSYEQY

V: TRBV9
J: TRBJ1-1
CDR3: ASSLDGGVGTEAF

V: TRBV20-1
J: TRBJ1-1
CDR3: SAEILDRVTEAF

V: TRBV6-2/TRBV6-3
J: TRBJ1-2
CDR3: ASSYRGDGYGYT

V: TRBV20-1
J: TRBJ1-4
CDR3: SASSPAGGPGNEKLF

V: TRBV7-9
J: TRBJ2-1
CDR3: ASSLDGGGQDEQF

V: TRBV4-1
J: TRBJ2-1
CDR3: ASSQLGEYNEQF

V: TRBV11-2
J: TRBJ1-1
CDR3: ASSLDRAEAF

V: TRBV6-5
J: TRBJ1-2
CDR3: ASSSSGKGTGFGYT

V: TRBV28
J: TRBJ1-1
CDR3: ASSFFLGHTEAF

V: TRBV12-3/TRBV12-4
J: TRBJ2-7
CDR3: ASSRTSRTSYEQY

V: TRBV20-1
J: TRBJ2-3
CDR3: SAPRRGGGADTQY

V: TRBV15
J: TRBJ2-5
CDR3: ATSRGRAYQETQY

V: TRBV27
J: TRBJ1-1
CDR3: ASSFGRALNTEAF

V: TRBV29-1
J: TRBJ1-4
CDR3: SVEEGSTGGTTNEKLF

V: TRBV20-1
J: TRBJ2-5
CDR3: SARDDPEETQY

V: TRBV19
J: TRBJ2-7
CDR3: ASGRSYEQY

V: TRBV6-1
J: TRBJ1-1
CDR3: ASSSGLTEAF

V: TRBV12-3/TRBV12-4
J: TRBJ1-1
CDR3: ASSRDHTTEAF

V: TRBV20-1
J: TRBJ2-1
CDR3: SARGINRPSSYNEQF

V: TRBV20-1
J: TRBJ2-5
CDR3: SARGSPTGLQETQY

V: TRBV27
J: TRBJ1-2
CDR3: ASSLSMGDSYENYGYT

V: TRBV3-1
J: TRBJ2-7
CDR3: ASSQRTSGVAYEQY

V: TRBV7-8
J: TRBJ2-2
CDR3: ASSLMGTNTGELF

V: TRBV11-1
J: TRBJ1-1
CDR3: ASSRTGAGAFTEAF

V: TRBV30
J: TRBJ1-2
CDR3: ALRDREANYGYT

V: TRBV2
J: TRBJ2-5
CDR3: ASSSFTKQETQY

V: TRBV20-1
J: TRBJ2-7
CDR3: SARIFVGADEQY

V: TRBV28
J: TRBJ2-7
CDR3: ASSPNDLSSYEQY

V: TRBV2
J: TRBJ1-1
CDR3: ASNPYMNTEAF

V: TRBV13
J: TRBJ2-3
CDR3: ASSLKLAGITDTQY

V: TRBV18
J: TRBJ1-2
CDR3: ASSPNRETNYGYT

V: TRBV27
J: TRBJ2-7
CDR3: ASKGQENYEQY

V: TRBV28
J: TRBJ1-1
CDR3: ASSPRRGLNTEAF

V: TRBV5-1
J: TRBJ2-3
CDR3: ASSVQGGVTDTQY

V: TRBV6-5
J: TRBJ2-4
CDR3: ASSYSTGGKNIQY